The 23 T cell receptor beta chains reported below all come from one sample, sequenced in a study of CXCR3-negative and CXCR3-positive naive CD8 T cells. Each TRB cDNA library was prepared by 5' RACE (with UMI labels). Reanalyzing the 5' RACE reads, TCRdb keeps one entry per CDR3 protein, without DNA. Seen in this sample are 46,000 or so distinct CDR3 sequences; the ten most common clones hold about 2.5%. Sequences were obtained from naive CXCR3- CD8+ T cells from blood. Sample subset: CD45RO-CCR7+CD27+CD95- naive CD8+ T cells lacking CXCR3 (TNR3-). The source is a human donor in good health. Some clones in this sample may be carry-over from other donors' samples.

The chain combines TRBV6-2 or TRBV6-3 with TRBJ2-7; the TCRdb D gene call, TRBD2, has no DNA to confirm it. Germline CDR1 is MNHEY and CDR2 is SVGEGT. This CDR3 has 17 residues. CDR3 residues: CASSYPGLAGNSYEQYF.

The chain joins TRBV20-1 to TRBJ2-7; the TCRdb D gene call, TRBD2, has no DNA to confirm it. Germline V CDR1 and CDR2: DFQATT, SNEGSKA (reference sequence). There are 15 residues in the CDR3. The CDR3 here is CSARTAAGFPYEQYF.

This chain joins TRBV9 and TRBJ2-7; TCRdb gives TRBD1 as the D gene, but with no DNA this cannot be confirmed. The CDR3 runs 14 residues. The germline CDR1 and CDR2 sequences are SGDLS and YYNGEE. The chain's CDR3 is CASSVASQTYEQYF. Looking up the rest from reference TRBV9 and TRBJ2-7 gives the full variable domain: DSGVTQTPKHLITATGQRVTLRCSPRSGDLSVYWYQQSLDQGLQFLIQYYNGEERAKGNILERFSAQQFPDLHSELNLSSLELGDSALYFCASSVASQTYEQYFGPGTRLTVT.

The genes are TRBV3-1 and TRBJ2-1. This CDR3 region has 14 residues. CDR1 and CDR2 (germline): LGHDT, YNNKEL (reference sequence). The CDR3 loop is CASSQVGTINEQFF.

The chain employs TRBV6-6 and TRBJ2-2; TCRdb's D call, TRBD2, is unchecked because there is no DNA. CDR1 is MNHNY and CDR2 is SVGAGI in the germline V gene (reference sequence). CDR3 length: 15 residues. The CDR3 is CAIGFLDSNTGELFF.

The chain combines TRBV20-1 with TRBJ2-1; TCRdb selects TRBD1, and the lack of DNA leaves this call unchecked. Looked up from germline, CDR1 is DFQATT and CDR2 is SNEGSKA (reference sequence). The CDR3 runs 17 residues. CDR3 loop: CSADPLNGTSSYNEQFF.

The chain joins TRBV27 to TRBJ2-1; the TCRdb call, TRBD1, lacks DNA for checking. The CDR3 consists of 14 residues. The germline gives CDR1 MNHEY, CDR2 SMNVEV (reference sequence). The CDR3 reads CASSLSTGGNEQFF.

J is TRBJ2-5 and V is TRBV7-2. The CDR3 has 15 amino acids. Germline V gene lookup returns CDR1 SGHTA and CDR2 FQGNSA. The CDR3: CASSLAGILQETQYF.

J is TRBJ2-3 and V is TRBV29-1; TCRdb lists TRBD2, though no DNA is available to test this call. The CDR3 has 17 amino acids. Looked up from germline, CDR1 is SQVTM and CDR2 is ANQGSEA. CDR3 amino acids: CSVDQATSGGAPNTQYF.

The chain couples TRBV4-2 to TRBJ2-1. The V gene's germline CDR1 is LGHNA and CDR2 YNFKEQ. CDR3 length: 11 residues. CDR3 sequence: CASSQTNEQFF.

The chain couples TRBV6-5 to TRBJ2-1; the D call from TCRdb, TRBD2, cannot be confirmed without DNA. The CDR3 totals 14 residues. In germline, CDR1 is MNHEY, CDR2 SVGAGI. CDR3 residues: CASSYGGGPNEQFF.

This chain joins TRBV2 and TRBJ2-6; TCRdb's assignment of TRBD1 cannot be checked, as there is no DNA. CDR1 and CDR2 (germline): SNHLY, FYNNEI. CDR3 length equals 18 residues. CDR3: CASSETLLQVSGANVLTF. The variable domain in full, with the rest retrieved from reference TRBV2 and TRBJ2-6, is EPEVTQTPSHQVTQMGQEVILRCVPISNHLYFYWYRQILGQKVEFLVSFYNNEISEKSEIFDDQFSVERPDGSNFTLKIRSTKLEDSAMYFCASSETLLQVSGANVLTFGAGSRLTVL.

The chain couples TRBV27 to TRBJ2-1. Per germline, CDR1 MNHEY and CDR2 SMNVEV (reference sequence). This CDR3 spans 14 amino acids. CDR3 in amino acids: CASSLESSYNEQFF.

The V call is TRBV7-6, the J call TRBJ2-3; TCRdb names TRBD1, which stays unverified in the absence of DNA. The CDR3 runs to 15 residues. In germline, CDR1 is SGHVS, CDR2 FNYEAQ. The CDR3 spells CASSPGQGGTDTQYF. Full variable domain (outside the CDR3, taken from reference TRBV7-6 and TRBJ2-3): GAGVSQSPRYKVTKRGQDVALRCDPISGHVSLYWYRQALGQGPEFLTYFNYEAQQDKSGLPNDRFSAERPEGSISTLTIQRTEQRDSAMYRCASSPGQGGTDTQYFGPGTRLTVL.

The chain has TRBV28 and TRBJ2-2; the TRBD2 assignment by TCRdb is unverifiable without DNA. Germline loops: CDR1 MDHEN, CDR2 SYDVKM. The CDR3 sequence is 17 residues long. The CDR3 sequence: CASSYSLRVADTGELFF.

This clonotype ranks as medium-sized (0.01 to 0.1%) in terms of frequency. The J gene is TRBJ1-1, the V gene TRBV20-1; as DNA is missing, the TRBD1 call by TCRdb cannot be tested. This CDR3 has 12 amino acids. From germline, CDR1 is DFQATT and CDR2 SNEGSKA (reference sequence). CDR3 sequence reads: CSAIRGDTEAFF.

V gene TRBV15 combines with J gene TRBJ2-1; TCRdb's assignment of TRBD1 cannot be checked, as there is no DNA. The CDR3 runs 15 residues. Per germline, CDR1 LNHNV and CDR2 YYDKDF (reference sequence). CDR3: CATSPYLRGANEQFF.

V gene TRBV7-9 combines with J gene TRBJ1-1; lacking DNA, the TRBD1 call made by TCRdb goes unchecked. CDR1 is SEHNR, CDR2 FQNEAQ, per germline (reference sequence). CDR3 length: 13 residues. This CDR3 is CASSPGAVTEAFF.

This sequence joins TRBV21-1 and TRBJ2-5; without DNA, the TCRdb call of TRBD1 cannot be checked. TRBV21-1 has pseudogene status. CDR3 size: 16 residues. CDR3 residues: CASSTKGYREQETQYF.

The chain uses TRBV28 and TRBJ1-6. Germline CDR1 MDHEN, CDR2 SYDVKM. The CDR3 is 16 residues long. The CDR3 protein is CASSLLGGERNSPLHF.

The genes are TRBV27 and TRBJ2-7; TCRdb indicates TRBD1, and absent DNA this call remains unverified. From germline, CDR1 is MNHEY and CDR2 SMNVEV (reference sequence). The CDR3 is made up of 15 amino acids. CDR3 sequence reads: CASSSGGFLSYEQYF.

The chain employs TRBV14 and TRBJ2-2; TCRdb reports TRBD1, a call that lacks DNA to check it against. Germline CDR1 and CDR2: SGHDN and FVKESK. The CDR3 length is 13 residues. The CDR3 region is CASRPTGAGELFF.

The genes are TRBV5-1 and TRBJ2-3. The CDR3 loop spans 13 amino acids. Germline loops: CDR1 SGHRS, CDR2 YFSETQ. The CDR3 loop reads CASSLGPQDTQYF. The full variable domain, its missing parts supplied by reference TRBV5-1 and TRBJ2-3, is KAGVTQTPRYLIKTRGQQVTLSCSPISGHRSVSWYQQTPGQGLQFLFEYFSETQRNKGNFPGRFSGRQFSNSRSEMNVSTLELGDSALYLCASSLGPQDTQYFGPGTRLTVL.